The 6 T cell receptor beta chains listed next were all sequenced from one sample in a study of blood T cell repertoires in COVID-19. Sequencing was performed with immunoSEQ multiplex PCR; in TCRdb, only in-frame clones are kept and a portion is missing. The data hold approximately 54,000 clones, with 85% to 90% observed a single time. The sequenced sample consisted of peripheral blood. All receptors derive from a man of 80 years or more with active COVID-19.

CDR3 in DNA: TGCAGCGCCTCGTCGCTAGCGGGATTGAGCTCCTACAATGAGCAGTTCTTC. Encoded protein: CSASSLAGLSSYNEQFF. The chain links TRBV29-1 to TRBJ2-1, with 9 bases fitting TRBD2. Germline assignment: CDR1 SQVTM and CDR2 ANQGSEA. CDR3 length: 17 residues. V shed 7 bases and J 0 bases; nucleotides not matched to a gene: 13.

This clone has only one observation. The CDR3 region has the DNA TGCGCCAGCAGCCAAGGGCAGGGGGGATCCTATAATTCACCCCTCCACTTT. Translating gives CASSQGQGGSYNSPLHF. The V gene is TRBV4-3, the J gene TRBJ1-6, with 7 bases that match TRBD1. V lost 1 base, J lost 1 base, and 4 bases stayed unmatched. Germline V gene lookup returns CDR1 LGHNA and CDR2 YSLEER. The CDR3 has 17 amino acids.

V usage is TRBV18 and J usage is TRBJ2-5; weak D call: TRBD1 (6 bases). Germline V gene lookup returns CDR1 KGHSH and CDR2 LQKENI. The CDR3 covers 14 residues. Trimming removed 1 base from V and 5 bases from J, with 11 bases in between. CDR3 protein: CASSPLQGRETQYF. The DNA of the CDR3 is TGTGCCAGCTCACCACTACAGGGCCGGGAGACCCAGTACTTC.

With regard to this clone: The junction shows a germline mismatch at one end, possibly a read error. The chain is built from TRBV28 and TRBJ2-2, with 8 bases lining up with TRBD1. Germline CDR1 and CDR2: MDHEN and SYDVKM. The CDR3 totals 14 residues. The CDR3 DNA sequence: TGTGCCAGCAGGGGACAGGCGAACACCGGGAAGCTGTTTTTT. Protein product: CASRGQANTGKLFF.

J is TRBJ2-7 and V is TRBV12-3 or TRBV12-4; 8 bases line up with TRBD2. This CDR3 spans 13 amino acids. Trimming cost V 5 bases and J 12 bases; bases outside gene matches: 12. The DNA of the CDR3 is TGTGCCAGCAGTCCCCGGGGGGGAGGGGGGTTGTACTTC. This codes for CASSPRGGGGLYF.

The chain is built from TRBV2 and TRBJ1-5; D remains ambiguous. The V and J ends lost 2 bases and 0 bases respectively, with 8 bases between them. CDR3 length equals 15 residues. The germline V gene encodes CDR1 SNHLY and CDR2 FYNNEI. CDR3 amino acids: CASSELFYSNQPQHF. The CDR3 bases are TGTGCCAGCAGTGAACTATTTTATAGCAATCAGCCCCAGCATTTT.